This entry describes one TCR beta chain. This sample stems from a study of CDR3 diversity in severe acne. TCRdb called the PCR reads again in MiXCR, with one record for every CDR3 protein. The sample includes some 84,000 distinct CDR3 sequences, 45% to 55% of them seen just once. Sequenced sample: blood. This sequence was found in a male donor in good health, serving as a control.

Here the CDR3 reads CASSPPGVSTEAFF. DNA of the CDR3: TGTGCCAGCAGCCCCCCGGGGGTTAGCACTGAAGCTTTCTTT. The chain couples TRBV7-9 to TRBJ1-1; TRBD1 might be the D (5 bases). The V gene's germline CDR1 is SEHNR and CDR2 FQNEAQ (reference sequence). CDR3 length equals 14 residues. The V end lost 5 bases, the J end lost 4 bases, and 14 bases lay between the germline ends. Based on the CDR3 plus reference TRBV7-9 and TRBJ1-1, the full variable domain is DTGVSQNPRHKITKRGQNVTFRCDPISEHNRLYWYRQTLGQGPEFLTYFQNEAQLEKSRLLSDRFSAERPKGSFSTLEIQRTEQGDSAMYLCASSPPGVSTEAFFGQGTRLTVV.